The rows below give T cell receptor beta chains drawn from one sample of a study of cytomegalovirus exposure and HLA in healthy donors. This table comes from immunoSEQ multiplex PCR, and its TCRdb copy is limited to in-frame clones, with some not included. In the table there are under 200,000 clones, about 80% of which are singletons. Sequenced material: PBMCs. These receptor sequences come from a man younger than 45 in good health and CMV-seronegative. The CDR3 runs from the conserved cysteine through the conserved F or W.

j_gene	len	v_gene	CDR3aa
TRBJ2-7	15	TRBV5-1	CASSLGGQGFHEQYF
TRBJ2-7	14	TRBV6-5	CASRAGGLYNEQYF
TRBJ1-1	14	TRBV7-8	CASSATGGNTEAFF
TRBJ2-5	14	TRBV27	CASSLVRNQETQYF
TRBJ2-3	15	TRBV4-3	CASSQERISTDTQYF
TRBJ2-7	12	TRBV10-1	CASVRRGYEQYF
TRBJ2-1	14	TRBV5-1	CASSSGQLYNEQFF
TRBJ1-1	15	TRBV9	CASSFRTDVNTEAFF
TRBJ1-4	15	TRBV30	CAWSTGQGEGEKLFF
TRBJ1-2	14	TRBV6-6	CASMQNGQIYGYTF
TRBJ2-7	14	TRBV7-9	CASSSDRGSYEQYF
TRBJ2-7	14	TRBV4-1	CASSQGTAHYEQYF
TRBJ2-2	17	TRBV5-6	CASSLGLAGAYTGELFF
TRBJ1-4	16	TRBV18	CASSPPGTVSNEKLFF
TRBJ1-1	13	TRBV6-1	CASTISVNTEAFF
TRBJ2-4	14	TRBV5-5	CASFSRGGKNIQYF
TRBJ2-5	15	TRBV13	CASSSTGTGGIKQYF
TRBJ2-5	15	TRBV5-6	CASSLIGAAGETQYF
TRBJ2-7	13	TRBV30	CAWSRGEFYEQYF
TRBJ2-2	14	TRBV5-4	CASSSPGGTGELFF
TRBJ1-4	14	TRBV27	CASSSGRGSEKLFF
TRBJ2-2	18	TRBV4-1	CASSQELLAGGPTGELFF
TRBJ1-1	15	TRBV27	CASRSQGAADTEAFF
TRBJ1-6	16	TRBV4-2	CASSQDLDVSRSPLHF
TRBJ2-1	15	TRBV7-2	CASSFSRQDSNEQFF
TRBJ2-1	13	TRBV6-5	CASRGTANNEQFF
TRBJ2-7	14	TRBV6-5	CASSQKGQDYEQYF
TRBJ1-1	15	TRBV18	CASSRGTGGFTEAFF
TRBJ1-4	15	TRBV9	CASSVGTGEVEKLFF
TRBJ2-1	18	TRBV29-1	CSIQPHGWTGSSYNEQFF
TRBJ2-3	14	TRBV6-1	CASSGTGGADTQYF
TRBJ2-1	15	TRBV19	CASSIEGPLAREQFF
TRBJ1-5	15	TRBV10-3	CAITLRDRINQPQHF
TRBJ2-7	14	TRBV28	CASSFGTGRYEQYF
TRBJ2-7	13	TRBV29-1	CSVTPCGDYEQYF
TRBJ2-1	16	TRBV11-3	CASSSKMVAGEVEQFF
TRBJ2-7	18	TRBV5-1	CASSSRGTGGQVHYEQYF
TRBJ2-1	15	TRBV6-5	CASSSRAAAYNEQFF
TRBJ2-2	14	TRBV13	CASTVGTSPGELFF
TRBJ2-1	16	TRBV13	CASSFGLAGVENEQFF
TRBJ2-1	14	TRBV10-3	CAISEREGLNEQFF
TRBJ2-7	14	TRBV7-2	CASSSGQASYEQYF
TRBJ2-1	14	TRBV12-5	CASGHGQALGEQFF
TRBJ2-1	14	TRBV5-5	CASFRGGGYNEQFF
TRBJ2-2	16	TRBV19	CASSITGAGGPGELFF
TRBJ1-2	14	TRBV19	CASSIDSGFPVWTF
TRBJ2-5	14	TRBV5-6	CASSFGTDQETQYF
TRBJ2-7	14	TRBV5-1	CASSLGRDGGEQYF
TRBJ1-4	17	TRBV5-6	CASSLGQGGYANEKLFF
TRBJ2-1	14	TRBV5-6	CASSLRLAGGEQFF
TRBJ1-5	13	TRBV30	CACSDSVNQPQHF
TRBJ1-5	17	TRBV30	CAWSVQRGVDSNQPQHF
TRBJ1-6	15	TRBV7-2	CASREGSSYNSPLHF
TRBJ2-7	16	TRBV9	CASSTRDSGVGYEQYF
TRBJ2-6	17	TRBV4-2	CASSQVLGGSGANVLTF
TRBJ1-1	13	TRBV30	CASIYRGNTEAFF
TRBJ2-1	15	TRBV10-3	CAISAGRGVPNEQFF
TRBJ2-5	15	TRBV28	CASRFRGGSQETQYF
TRBJ1-5	19	TRBV28	CASSLSRIQSGINDQPQHF
TRBJ2-3	13	TRBV6-4	CASRDRETDTQYF